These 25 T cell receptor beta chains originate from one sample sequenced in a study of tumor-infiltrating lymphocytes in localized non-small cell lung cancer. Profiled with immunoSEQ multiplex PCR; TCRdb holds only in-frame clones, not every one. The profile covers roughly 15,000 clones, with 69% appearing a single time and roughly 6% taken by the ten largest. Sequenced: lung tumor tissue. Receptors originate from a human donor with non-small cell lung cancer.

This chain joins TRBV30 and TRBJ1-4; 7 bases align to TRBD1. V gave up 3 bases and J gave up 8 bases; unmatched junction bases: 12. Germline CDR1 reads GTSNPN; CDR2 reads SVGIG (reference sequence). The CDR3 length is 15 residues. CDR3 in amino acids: CAWRSRQGVREKLFF. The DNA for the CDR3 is TGTGCCTGGAGATCCAGACAGGGCGTTCGGGAAAAACTGTTTTTT.

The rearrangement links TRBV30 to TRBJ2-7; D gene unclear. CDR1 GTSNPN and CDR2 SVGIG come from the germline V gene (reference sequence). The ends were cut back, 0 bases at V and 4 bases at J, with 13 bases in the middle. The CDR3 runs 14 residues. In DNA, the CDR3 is TGTGCCTGGAGTGTAGGGCTAGTTTGGTACGAGCAGTACTTC. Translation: CAWSVGLVWYEQYF.

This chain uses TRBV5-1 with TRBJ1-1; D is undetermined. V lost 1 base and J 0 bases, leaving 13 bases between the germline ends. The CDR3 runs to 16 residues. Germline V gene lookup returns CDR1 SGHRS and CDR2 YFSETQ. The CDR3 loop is CASSLLGLAMNTEAFF. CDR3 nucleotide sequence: TGCGCCAGCAGCTTGTTGGGGTTGGCTATGAACACTGAAGCTTTCTTT.

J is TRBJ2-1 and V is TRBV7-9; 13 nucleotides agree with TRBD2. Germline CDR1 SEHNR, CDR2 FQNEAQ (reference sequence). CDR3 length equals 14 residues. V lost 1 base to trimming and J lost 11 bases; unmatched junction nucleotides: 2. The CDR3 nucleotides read TGTGCCAGCAGCTTAGAGGGACTAGCGGGGAAGCAGTTCTTC. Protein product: CASSLEGLAGKQFF.

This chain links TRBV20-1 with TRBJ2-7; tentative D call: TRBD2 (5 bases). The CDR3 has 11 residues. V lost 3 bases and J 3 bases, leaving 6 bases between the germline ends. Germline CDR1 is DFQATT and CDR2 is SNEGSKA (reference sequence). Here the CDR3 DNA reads TGCAGTGCTAGCCGGGACTACGAGCAGTACTTC. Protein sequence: CSASRDYEQYF.

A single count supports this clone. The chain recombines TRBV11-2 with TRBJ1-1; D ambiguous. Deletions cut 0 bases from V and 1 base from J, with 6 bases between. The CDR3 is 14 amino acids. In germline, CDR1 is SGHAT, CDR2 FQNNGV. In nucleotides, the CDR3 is TGTGCCAGCAGCTTAGATCACCAGAACACTGAAGCTTTCTTT. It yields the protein CASSLDHQNTEAFF.

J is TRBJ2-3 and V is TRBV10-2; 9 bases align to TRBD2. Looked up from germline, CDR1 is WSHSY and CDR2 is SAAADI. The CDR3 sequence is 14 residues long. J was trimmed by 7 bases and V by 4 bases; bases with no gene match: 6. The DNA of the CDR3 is TGCGCCAGCAGTGCGGGACTAGCTTATAATACGCAGTATTTT. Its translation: CASSAGLAYNTQYF.

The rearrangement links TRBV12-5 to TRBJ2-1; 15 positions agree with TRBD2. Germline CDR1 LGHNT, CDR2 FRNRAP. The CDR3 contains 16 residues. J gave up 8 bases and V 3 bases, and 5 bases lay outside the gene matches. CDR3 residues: CASGFRTSGRDYEQFF. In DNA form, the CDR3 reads TGTGCTAGTGGTTTCCGGACTAGCGGGAGGGATTATGAGCAGTTCTTC. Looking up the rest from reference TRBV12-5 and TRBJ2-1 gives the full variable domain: DARVTQTPRHKVTEMGQEVTMRCQPILGHNTVFWYRQTMMQGLELLAYFRNRAPLDDSGMPKDRFSAEMPDATLATLKIQPSEPRDSAVYFCASGFRTSGRDYEQFFGPGTRLTVL.

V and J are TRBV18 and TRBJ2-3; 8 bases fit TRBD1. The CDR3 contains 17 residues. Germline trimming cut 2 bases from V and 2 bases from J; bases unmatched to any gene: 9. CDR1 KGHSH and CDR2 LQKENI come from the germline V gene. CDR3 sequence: CASSPKFRGRNTDTQYF. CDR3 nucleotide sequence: TGTGCCAGCTCACCAAAATTCAGGGGGCGTAACACAGATACGCAGTATTTT.

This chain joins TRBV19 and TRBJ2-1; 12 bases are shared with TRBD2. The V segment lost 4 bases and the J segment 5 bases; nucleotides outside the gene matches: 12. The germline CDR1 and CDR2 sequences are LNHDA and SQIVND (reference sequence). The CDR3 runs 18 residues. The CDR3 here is CASSKGLAGGPRNNEQFF. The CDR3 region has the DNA TGTGCCAGTAGTAAGGGGCTAGCGGGAGGGCCGAGGAACAATGAGCAGTTCTTC.

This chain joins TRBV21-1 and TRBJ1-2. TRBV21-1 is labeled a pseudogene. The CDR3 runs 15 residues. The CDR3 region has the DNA TGTGCCAGCAGCAAAGGTTCTAGGGTGGACTATGGCTACACCTTC. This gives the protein CASSKGSRVDYGYTF.

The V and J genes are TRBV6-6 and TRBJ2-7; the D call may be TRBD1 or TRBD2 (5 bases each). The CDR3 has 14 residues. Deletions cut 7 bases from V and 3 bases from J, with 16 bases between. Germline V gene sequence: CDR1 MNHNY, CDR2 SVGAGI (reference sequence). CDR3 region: CASTPGTDYYEQYF. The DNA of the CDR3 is TGTGCCAGCACTCCCGGGACCGACTACTACGAGCAGTACTTC.

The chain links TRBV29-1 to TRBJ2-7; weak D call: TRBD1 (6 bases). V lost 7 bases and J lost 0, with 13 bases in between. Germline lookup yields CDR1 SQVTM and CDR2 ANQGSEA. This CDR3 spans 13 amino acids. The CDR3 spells CSASRDNSYEQYF. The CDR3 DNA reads TGCAGCGCGTCTCGGGACAACTCCTACGAGCAGTACTTC.

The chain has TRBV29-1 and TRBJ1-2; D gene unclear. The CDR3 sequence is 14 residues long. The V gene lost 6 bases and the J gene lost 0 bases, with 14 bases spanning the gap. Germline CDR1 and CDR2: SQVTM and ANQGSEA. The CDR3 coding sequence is TGCAGCGTGCCGCGAGGGCCCGCTAACTATGGCTACACCTTC. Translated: CSVPRGPANYGYTF. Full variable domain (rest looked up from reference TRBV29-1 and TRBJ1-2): SAVISQKPSRDICQRGTSLTIQCQVDSQVTMMFWYRQQPGQSLTLIATANQGSEATYESGFVIDKFPISRPNLTFSTLTVSNMSPEDSSIYLCSVPRGPANYGYTFGSGTRLTVV.

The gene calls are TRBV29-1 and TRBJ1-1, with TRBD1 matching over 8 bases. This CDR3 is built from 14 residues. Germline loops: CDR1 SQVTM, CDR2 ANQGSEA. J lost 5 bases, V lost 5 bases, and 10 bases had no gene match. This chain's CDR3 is CSVTPGGLRTEAFF. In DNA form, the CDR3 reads TGCAGCGTTACACCAGGGGGCCTACGGACTGAAGCTTTCTTT.

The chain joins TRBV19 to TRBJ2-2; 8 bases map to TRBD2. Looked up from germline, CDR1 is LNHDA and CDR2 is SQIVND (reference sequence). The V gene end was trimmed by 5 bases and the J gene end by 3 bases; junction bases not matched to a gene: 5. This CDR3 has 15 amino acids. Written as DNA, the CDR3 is TGTGCCAGTAGTTGGAGCGGGGGCTACACCGGGGAGCTGTTTTTT. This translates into CASSWSGGYTGELFF.

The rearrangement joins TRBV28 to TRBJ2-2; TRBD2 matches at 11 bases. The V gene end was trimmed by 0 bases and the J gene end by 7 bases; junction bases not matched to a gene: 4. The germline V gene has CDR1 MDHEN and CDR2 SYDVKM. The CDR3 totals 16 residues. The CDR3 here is CASSLWLAGGFGELFF. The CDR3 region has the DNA TGTGCCAGCAGTTTATGGCTAGCGGGAGGTTTCGGGGAGCTGTTTTTT.

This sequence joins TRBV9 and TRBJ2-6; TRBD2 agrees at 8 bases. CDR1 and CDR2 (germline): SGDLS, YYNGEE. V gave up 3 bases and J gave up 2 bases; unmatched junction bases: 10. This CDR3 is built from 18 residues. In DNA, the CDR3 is TGTGCCAGCAGCGGGTCCGGGACTAGTGGGGCTGGGGCCAACGTCCTGACTTTC. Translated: CASSGSGTSGAGANVLTF.

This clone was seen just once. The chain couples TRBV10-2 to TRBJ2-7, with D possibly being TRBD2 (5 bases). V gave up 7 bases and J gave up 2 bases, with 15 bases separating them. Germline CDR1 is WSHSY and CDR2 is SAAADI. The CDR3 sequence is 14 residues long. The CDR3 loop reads CASMTSGLAYEQYF. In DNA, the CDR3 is TGCGCCAGCATGACGAGCGGATTGGCCTACGAGCAGTACTTC.

The CDR3 DNA sequence: TGTGCCACCAGCAGGGAGTATGGGGAGAGCACTGAAGCTTTCTTT. It translates to CATSREYGESTEAFF. The chain has TRBV15 and TRBJ1-1; D not certain. V was shortened by 3 bases and J by 4 bases, with 15 bases between the two germline ends. The CDR3 is 15 residues long. Germline V CDR1 and CDR2: LNHNV, YYDKDF (reference sequence).

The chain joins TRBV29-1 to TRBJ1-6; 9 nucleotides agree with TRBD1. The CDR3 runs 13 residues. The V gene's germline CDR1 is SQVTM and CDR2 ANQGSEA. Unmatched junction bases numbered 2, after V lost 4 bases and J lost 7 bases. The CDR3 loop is CSVATGGNSPLHF. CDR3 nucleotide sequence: TGCAGCGTTGCTACAGGGGGCAATTCACCCCTCCACTTT.

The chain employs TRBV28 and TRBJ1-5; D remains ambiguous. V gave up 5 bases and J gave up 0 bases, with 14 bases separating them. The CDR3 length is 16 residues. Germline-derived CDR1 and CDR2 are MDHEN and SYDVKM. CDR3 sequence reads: CASSRRRTNSNQPQHF. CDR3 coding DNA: TGTGCCAGCAGTCGACGACGGACGAATAGCAATCAGCCCCAGCATTTT.

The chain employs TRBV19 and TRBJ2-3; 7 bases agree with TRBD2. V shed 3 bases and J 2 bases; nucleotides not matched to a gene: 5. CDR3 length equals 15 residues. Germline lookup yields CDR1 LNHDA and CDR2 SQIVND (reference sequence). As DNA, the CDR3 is TGTGCCAGTAGTATCTTGCGGGAGTCCACAGATACGCAGTATTTT. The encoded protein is CASSILRESTDTQYF.

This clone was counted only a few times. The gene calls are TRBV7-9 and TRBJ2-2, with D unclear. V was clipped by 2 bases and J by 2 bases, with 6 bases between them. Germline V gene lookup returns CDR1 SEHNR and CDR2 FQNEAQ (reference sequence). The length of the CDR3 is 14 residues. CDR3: CASSLYINTGELFF. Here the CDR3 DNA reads TGTGCCAGCAGCTTATACATCAACACCGGGGAGCTGTTTTTT.

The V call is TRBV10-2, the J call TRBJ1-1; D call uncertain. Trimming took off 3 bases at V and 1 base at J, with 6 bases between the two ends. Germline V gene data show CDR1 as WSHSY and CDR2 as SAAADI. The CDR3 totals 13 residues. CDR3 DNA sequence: TGCGCCAGCAGTGAAAGCGGGAACACTGAAGCTTTCTTT. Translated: CASSESGNTEAFF.